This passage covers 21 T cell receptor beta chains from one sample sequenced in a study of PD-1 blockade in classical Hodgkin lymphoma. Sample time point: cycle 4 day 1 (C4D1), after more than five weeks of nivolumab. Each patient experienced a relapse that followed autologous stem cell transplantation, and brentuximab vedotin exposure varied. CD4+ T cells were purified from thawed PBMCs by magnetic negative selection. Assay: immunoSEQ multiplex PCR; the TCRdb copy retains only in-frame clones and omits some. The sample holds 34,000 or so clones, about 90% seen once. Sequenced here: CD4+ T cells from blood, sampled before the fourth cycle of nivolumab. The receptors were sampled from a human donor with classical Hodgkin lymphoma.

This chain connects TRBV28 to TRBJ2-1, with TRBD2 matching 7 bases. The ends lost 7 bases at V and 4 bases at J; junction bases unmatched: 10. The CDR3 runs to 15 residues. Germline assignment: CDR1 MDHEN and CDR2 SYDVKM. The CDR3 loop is CASTTGGRGYNEQFF. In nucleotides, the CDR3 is TGTGCCAGCACTACTGGGGGGAGGGGTTACAATGAGCAGTTCTTC.

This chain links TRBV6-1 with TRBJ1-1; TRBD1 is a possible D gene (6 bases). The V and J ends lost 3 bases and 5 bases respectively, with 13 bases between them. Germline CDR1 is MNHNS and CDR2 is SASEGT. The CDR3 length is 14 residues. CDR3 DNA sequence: TGTGCCAGCAGTGATATTTGGGGGACAACTGAAGCTTTCTTT. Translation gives CASSDIWGTTEAFF.

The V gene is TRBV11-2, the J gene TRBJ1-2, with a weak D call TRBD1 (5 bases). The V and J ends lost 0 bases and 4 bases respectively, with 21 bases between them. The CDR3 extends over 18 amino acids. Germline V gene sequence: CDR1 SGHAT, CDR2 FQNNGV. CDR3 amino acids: CASSLDPPGRGATYGYTF. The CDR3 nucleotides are TGTGCCAGCAGCTTAGATCCCCCAGGGAGGGGTGCTACCTATGGCTACACCTTC.

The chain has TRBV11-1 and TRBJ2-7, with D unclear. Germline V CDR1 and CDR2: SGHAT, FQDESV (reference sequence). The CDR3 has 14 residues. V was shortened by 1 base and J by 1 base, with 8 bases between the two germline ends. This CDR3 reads CASSLGPPSYEQYF. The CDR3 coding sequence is TGTGCCAGCAGCTTAGGCCCCCCTTCCTACGAGCAGTACTTC.

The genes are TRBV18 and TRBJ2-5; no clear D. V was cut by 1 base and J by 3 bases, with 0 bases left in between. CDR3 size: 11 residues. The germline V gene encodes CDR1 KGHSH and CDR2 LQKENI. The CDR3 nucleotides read TGTGCCAGCTCACCACAAGAGACCCAGTACTTC. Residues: CASSPQETQYF.

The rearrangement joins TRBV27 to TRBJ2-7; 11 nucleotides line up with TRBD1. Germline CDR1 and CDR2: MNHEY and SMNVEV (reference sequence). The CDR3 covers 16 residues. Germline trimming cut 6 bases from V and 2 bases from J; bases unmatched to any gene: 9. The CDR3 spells CASSYWVGQGAYEQYF. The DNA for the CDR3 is TGTGCCAGCAGCTACTGGGTGGGACAGGGGGCCTACGAGCAGTACTTC.

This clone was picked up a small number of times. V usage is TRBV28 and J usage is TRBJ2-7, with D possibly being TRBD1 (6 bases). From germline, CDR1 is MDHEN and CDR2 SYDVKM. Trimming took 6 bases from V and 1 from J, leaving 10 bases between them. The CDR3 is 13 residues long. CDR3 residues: CASRKTGSYEQYF. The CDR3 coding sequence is TGTGCCAGCAGAAAAACAGGGTCCTACGAGCAGTACTTC.

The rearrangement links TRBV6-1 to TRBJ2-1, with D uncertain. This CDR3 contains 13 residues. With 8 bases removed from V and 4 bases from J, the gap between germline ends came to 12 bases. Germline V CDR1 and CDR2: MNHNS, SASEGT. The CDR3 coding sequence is TGTGCCAGCCAATCGGGCCTATACAATGAGCAGTTCTTC. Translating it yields CASQSGLYNEQFF.

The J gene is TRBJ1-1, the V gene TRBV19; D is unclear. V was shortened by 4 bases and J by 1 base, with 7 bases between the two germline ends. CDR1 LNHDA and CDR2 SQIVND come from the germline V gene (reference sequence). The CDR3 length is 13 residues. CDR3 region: CASSKQQNTEAFF. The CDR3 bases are TGTGCCAGTAGTAAACAACAGAACACTGAAGCTTTCTTT. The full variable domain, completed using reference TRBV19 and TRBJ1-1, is DGGITQSPKYLFRKEGQNVTLSCEQNLNHDAMYWYRQDPGQGLRLIYYSQIVNDFQKGDIAEGYSVSREKKESFPLTVTSAQKNPTAFYLCASSKQQNTEAFFGQGTRLTVV.

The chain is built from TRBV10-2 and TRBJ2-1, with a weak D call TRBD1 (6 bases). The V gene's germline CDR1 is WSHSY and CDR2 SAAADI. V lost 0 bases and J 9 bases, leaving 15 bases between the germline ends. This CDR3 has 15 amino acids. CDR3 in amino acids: CASSESGVGAGEQFF. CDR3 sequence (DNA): TGCGCCAGCAGTGAGTCCGGTGTGGGGGCGGGTGAGCAGTTCTTC.

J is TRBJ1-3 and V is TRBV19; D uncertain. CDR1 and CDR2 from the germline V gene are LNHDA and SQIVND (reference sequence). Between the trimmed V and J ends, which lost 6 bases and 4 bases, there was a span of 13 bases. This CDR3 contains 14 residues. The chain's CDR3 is CASSPGRPGNTIYF. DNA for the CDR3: TGTGCCAGTAGCCCAGGACGACCCGGAAACACCATATATTTT.

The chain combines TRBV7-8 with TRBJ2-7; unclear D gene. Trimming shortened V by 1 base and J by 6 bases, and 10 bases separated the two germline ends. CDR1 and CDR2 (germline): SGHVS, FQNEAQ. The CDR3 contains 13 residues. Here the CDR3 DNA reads TGTGCCAGCAGCTTAGAGAAGGGAATCGAGCAGTACTTC. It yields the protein CASSLEKGIEQYF.

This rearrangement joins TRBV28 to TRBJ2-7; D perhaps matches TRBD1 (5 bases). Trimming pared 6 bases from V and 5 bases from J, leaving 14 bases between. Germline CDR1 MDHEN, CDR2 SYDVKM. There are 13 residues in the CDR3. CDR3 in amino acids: CASSQPQGHEQYF. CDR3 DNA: TGTGCCAGCAGCCAACCTCAGGGTCACGAGCAGTACTTC.

The CDR3 spells CASSEGFRGSEQYF. CDR3 in DNA: TGTGCCAGCAGTGAAGGGTTTAGGGGAAGCGAGCAGTACTTC. The V call is TRBV2, the J call TRBJ2-7; possibly TRBD1 for D (5 bases). Germline CDR1 reads SNHLY; CDR2 reads FYNNEI. This CDR3 contains 14 residues. V was shortened by 1 base and J by 6 bases, with 13 bases between the two germline ends.

This CDR3 is CASSSGTGAPPYEQYF. CDR3 sequence (DNA): TGTGCCAGCAGCTCCGGGACAGGGGCGCCTCCCTACGAGCAGTACTTC. J is TRBJ2-7 and V is TRBV28; 10 bases fit TRBD1. Germline loops: CDR1 MDHEN, CDR2 SYDVKM. The V gene end was trimmed by 6 bases and the J gene end by 2 bases; junction bases not matched to a gene: 10. This CDR3 spans 16 amino acids. The full variable domain, in which reference TRBV28 and TRBJ2-7 provide the parts outside the CDR3, is DVKVTQSSRYLVKRTGEKVFLECVQDMDHENMFWYRQDPGLGLRLIYFSYDVKMKEKGDIPEGYSVSREKKERFSLILESASTNQTSMYLCASSSGTGAPPYEQYFGPGTRLTVT.

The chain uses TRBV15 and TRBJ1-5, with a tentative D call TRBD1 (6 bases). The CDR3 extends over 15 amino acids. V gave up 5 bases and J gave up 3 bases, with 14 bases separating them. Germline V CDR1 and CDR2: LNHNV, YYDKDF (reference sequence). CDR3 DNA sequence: TGTGCCACCAGCCCCGAGGGGGTCAACAATCAGCCCCAGCATTTT. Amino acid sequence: CATSPEGVNNQPQHF.

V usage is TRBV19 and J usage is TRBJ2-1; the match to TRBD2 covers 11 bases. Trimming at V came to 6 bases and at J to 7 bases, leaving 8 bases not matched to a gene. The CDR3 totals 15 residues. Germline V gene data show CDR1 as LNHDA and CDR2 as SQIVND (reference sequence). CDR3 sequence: CASRNSGRASNEQFF. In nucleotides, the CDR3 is TGTGCCAGTAGAAATAGCGGGAGGGCGTCAAATGAGCAGTTCTTC.

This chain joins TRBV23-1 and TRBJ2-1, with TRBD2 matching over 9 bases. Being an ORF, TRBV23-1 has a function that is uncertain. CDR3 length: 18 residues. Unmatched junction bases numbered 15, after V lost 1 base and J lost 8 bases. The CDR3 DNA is TGCGCCAGCAGTCAATTGAGCCATAGCGGGAGTTCTGTCGATGAGCAGTTCTTC. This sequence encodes CASSQLSHSGSSVDEQFF.

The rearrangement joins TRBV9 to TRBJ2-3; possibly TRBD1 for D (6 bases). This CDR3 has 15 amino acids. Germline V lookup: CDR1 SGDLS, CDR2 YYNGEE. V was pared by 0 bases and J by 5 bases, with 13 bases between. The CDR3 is CASSVEGTRRDTQYF. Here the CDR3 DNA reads TGTGCCAGCAGCGTAGAGGGGACACGTCGAGATACGCAGTATTTT.

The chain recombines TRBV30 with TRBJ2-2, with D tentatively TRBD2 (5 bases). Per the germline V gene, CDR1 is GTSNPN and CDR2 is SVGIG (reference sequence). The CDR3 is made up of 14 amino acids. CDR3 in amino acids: CASDQRRGTGELFF. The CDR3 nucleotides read TGTGCGAGCGACCAGCGGAGAGGGACCGGGGAGCTGTTTTTT.

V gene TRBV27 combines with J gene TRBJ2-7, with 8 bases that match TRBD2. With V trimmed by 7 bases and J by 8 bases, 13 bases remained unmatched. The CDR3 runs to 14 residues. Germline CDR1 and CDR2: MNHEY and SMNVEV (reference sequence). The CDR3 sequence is CASTPSSGRLKQYF. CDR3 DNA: TGTGCCAGCACCCCCTCTAGCGGGCGGCTTAAGCAGTACTTC.